This T cell receptor beta chain was retrieved from a study of blood T cell repertoires in COVID-19. Whole-study context: Italy, Spain and the United States were the sources of the convalescent and acute COVID-19 samples. In each case, the material was cDNA or gDNA derived from T cells, B-cell-depleted T cells, or PBMCs.

J lost 3 bases, V lost 5 bases, and 7 bases had no gene match. The V gene's germline CDR1 is SQVTM and CDR2 ANQGSEA. This CDR3 spans 13 amino acids. In the authors' workflow: Reference gene primer amplification yielded estimated nucleated cell counts. The repertoire was sequenced with immunoSEQ multiplex PCR; TCRdb's copy has only in-frame clones and lacks some. The V and J calls and clone size come from that table; D and trimming were worked out from the DNA. The table shows 20,000 to 25,000 clones, with around 80% occurring only once. The sequence came from an elderly man with active or convalescent COVID-19. Source material: peripheral blood. V usage is TRBV29-1 and J usage is TRBJ2-7; 7 nucleotides agree with TRBD1. Written as DNA, the CDR3 is TGCAGCGTTCGAGGAACAGGGGTCTACGAGCAGTACTTC. It codes for CSVRGTGVYEQYF.